The rows below give T cell receptor beta chains drawn from one sample of a study of radiotherapy plus CTLA-4 blockade in lung cancer. Generated by immunoSEQ multiplex PCR, the TCRdb table keeps only in-frame clones and is missing some. The sample carries nearly 95,000 clones, roughly 80% recorded once. The source was peripheral blood, collected from a patient treated with radiotherapy plus ipilimumab. Receptors originate from a human donor with non-small cell lung cancer that progressed on radiotherapy plus ipilimumab. Each CDR3 is given with its conserved first and last residue. A D gene is named only where the DNA matches it firmly. For some rows the clone size is stated as once, few or many, or as a class when expanded; others skip it.

CDR3nt	CDR3aa	abundance	d_gene	j_gene	v_gene
TGTGCCAGCAGTTACTCACTTAGGGGATCCTATGGCTACACCTTC	CASSYSLRGSYGYTF	few	NA	TRBJ1-2	TRBV6-5
TGTGCCAGCTCACCCACTACAGGGGTGGATCAGCCCCAGCATTTT	CASSPTTGVDQPQHF	few	TRBD1	TRBJ1-5	TRBV18
TGTGCCATCATCCGGGACACTAATGAAAAACTGTTTTTT	CAIIRDTNEKLFF	NA	NA	TRBJ1-4	TRBV10-3
TGTGCCAGCCACGGACTAGCGGGAGCTGGCGGGGAGCTGTTTTTT	CASHGLAGAGGELFF	NA	TRBD2	TRBJ2-2	TRBV5-4
TGCGCCAGCAGCCAAGTGGTAGCGGGGGAGGCCTGTGTGTACGAGCAGTACTTC	CASSQVVAGEACVYEQYF	once	TRBD2	TRBJ2-7	TRBV4-1
TGTGCCAGCAGTCCGGGACAGGGGGTCTGGGAGACCCAGTACTTC	CASSPGQGVWETQYF	NA	TRBD1	TRBJ2-5	TRBV2
TGTGCCAGCAGCGTAGTAGCGGGAGGGTGGGGGAATGAGCAGTTCTTC	CASSVVAGGWGNEQFF	NA	TRBD2	TRBJ2-1	TRBV9
TGTGCCACCAGCAGTCGGGACGCAGATGAAAAACTGTTTTTT	CATSSRDADEKLFF	NA	NA	TRBJ1-4	TRBV15
TGTGCCTGGAGTGTACCTAGCGGGAAGACGAATGAGCAGTTCTTC	CAWSVPSGKTNEQFF	NA	TRBD2	TRBJ2-1	TRBV30
TGTGCCAGTAGTGGAATACCTCGGACCCGAGGGGATCAGCCCCAGCATTTT	CASSGIPRTRGDQPQHF	NA	NA	TRBJ1-5	TRBV19
TGTGCCAGAAGCTTGGTGGGCCTAGCCAAAAACATTCAGTACTTC	CARSLVGLAKNIQYF	few	NA	TRBJ2-4	TRBV5-3
TGTGCCAGCAGCTTAGAAGGAAGGAATCAGCCCCAGCATTTT	CASSLEGRNQPQHF	many	NA	TRBJ1-5	TRBV7-6
TGCGCCAGCAGCCCTCGGACTAGCGGCCCCCAAGGGAATGAGCAGTTCTTC	CASSPRTSGPQGNEQFF	NA	TRBD2	TRBJ2-1	TRBV5-1
TGTGCCAGCAGTTTATACAGGGATTTGGTAACTGAAGCTTTCTTT	CASSLYRDLVTEAFF	NA	NA	TRBJ1-1	TRBV27
TGTGCCAGCAGCTTCCTATCGGAACTCCCATGGGGCAGGGGATACAATGAGCAGTTCTTC	CASSFLSELPWGRGYNEQFF	NA	NA	TRBJ2-1	TRBV5-4
TGTGCCAGTAGTATGGCGGAGCGGGATATCAATGAGCAGTTCTTC	CASSMAERDINEQFF	NA	TRBD2	TRBJ2-1	TRBV19
TGTGCCAGCAGCTGGGGTGGTAGGGGCAATGAGCAGTTCTTC	CASSWGGRGNEQFF	NA	NA	TRBJ2-1	TRBV7-3
TGCAGCGTTGAAGAAAAAGGGGGGAAGGGACGTGGCTACACCTTC	CSVEEKGGKGRGYTF	NA	NA	TRBJ1-2	TRBV29-1
TGTGCCAGCAGCCGGGACTATACAGATACGCAGTATTTT	CASSRDYTDTQYF	NA	TRBD2	TRBJ2-3	TRBV5-4
TGTGCCAGCAGCTTAGGCTTGGCCACCGGGGAGCTGTTTTTT	CASSLGLATGELFF	NA	NA	TRBJ2-2	TRBV7-2
TGTGCCAGCAGTTTGGGTTCTCTGGGTAGCGGGAGTCTCGAGCAGTACTTC	CASSLGSLGSGSLEQYF	NA	TRBD2	TRBJ2-7	TRBV28
TGTGCCAGCAGCTTTTCGAGTGGTTGGAACACTGAAGCTTTCTTT	CASSFSSGWNTEAFF	NA	NA	TRBJ1-1	TRBV7-3
TGTGCCAGCAGTGGTGCTGGGAACATGAACACTGAAGCTTTCTTT	CASSGAGNMNTEAFF	few	NA	TRBJ1-1	TRBV25-1
TGTGCCAGCAGCTTAGGTGGGGGGCTGAGCACTGAAGCTTTCTTT	CASSLGGGLSTEAFF	NA	NA	TRBJ1-1	TRBV28
TGTGCCACGGAGCGGCTAGCGGGAGGCCCAGCCGAGCAGTACTTC	CATERLAGGPAEQYF	NA	TRBD2	TRBJ2-7	TRBV28
TGTGCCAGCTCACTACGGACCGTTAATACGGAAAAACTGTTTTTT	CASSLRTVNTEKLFF	once	NA	TRBJ1-4	TRBV18
TGTGCCAGTAGCCCAACAGGGTCCGGGTTTGGCGCTTTCTTT	CASSPTGSGFGAFF	NA	NA	TRBJ1-1	TRBV19
TGTGCCAGCAGCTTGGGGCGGGAAAAACTGTTTTTT	CASSLGREKLFF	NA	NA	TRBJ1-4	TRBV5-5
TGTGCCAGCAGCGTAGAGGCTAGCGGGCACTCTGGCAACGAGCAGTACTTC	CASSVEASGHSGNEQYF	NA	TRBD2	TRBJ2-7	TRBV9
TGTGCCAGCAGCGTTGGTGGGGCTGAAGCTTTCTTT	CASSVGGAEAFF	NA	NA	TRBJ1-1	TRBV9
TGTGCCAGCAGGGACACTACCTACGAGCAGTACTTC	CASRDTTYEQYF	NA	NA	TRBJ2-7	TRBV6-5
TGTGCCAGCAGTGAAGCGAAGGGTTATAGAGCTTTCTTT	CASSEAKGYRAFF	once	NA	TRBJ1-1	TRBV6-1
TGTGCCAGCAGTTATTGGGGGGGCGCTTCTGAAGCTTTCTTT	CASSYWGGASEAFF	NA	NA	TRBJ1-1	TRBV6-5
TGTGCCAGCAGCTTGCAATCCTACAATGAGCAGTTCTTC	CASSLQSYNEQFF	NA	NA	TRBJ2-1	TRBV5-4
TGTGCCAGCAGCTTGGCAGGACAGCTGAATGAAAAACTGTTTTTT	CASSLAGQLNEKLFF	NA	NA	TRBJ1-4	TRBV5-4
TGTGCCAGCAGCTTAGGACTAGCGGGAGAGAATGAGCAGTTCTTC	CASSLGLAGENEQFF	NA	TRBD2	TRBJ2-1	TRBV5-4
TGTGCCAGCAGACGGGACGGCGCCTACGAGCAGTACTTC	CASRRDGAYEQYF	NA	NA	TRBJ2-7	TRBV27
TGCGCCAGCAGCTTCTCGGCAGATACGCAGTATTTT	CASSFSADTQYF	NA	NA	TRBJ2-3	TRBV5-1
TGTGCCAGCAGCTTACTGATTTTCGGTCTAGCGGGGGTCAATGAGCAGTTCTTC	CASSLLIFGLAGVNEQFF	NA	TRBD2	TRBJ2-1	TRBV11-3
TGTGCCAGCAGCGCGACAGGTAGAACTGGAAACACCATATATTTT	CASSATGRTGNTIYF	NA	NA	TRBJ1-3	TRBV7-9
TGTGCCAGCTCACCAGGCGCTGGGGGGAACACCAAGCCGGAGACCCAGTACTTC	CASSPGAGGNTKPETQYF	NA	NA	TRBJ2-5	TRBV18
TGTGCCAGCAGTTTAGGACAGGGCGGCTATGGCTACACCTTC	CASSLGQGGYGYTF	NA	TRBD1	TRBJ1-2	TRBV28
TGTGCCAGCAGTGGGACTTGGCTAGCGGGAATCGAGCAGTACTTC	CASSGTWLAGIEQYF	NA	TRBD2	TRBJ2-7	TRBV2
TGTGCCAGTAGTCCCCTCACAGGGGGCACAGATACGCAGTATTTT	CASSPLTGGTDTQYF	few	TRBD1	TRBJ2-3	TRBV19
TGCGCCAGCAGCTTGGTGGACAGGGGCTACAATGAGCAGTTCTTC	CASSLVDRGYNEQFF	NA	TRBD1	TRBJ2-1	TRBV5-1
TGTGCCAGCAGTGTTGTAATCGAGACCCAGTACTTC	CASSVVIETQYF	NA	NA	TRBJ2-5	TRBV2
TGTGCCAGCAGTGGCGGGGGGTTCCAAGAGACCCAGTACTTC	CASSGGGFQETQYF	NA	TRBD2	TRBJ2-5	TRBV6-6
TGTGCCATCAGTGAGTCGAGCAGGGTTCAAGGTACGCAGTATTTT	CAISESSRVQGTQYF	NA	NA	TRBJ2-3	TRBV10-3
TGTGCCAGCAGTTTATCGGTGGTGGCGACCCAGTACTTC	CASSLSVVATQYF	few	NA	TRBJ2-5	TRBV27
TGTGCCAGCCATGGGTTTAGACAGGCGAACACTGAAGCTTTCTTT	CASHGFRQANTEAFF	NA	NA	TRBJ1-1	TRBV5-4
TGTGCCAGCAGCTTTACAGGCAATCAGCCCCAGCATTTT	CASSFTGNQPQHF	NA	NA	TRBJ1-5	TRBV7-9
TGTGCCAGCACGGCAAATTCCATGAACACTGAAGCTTTCTTT	CASTANSMNTEAFF	NA	NA	TRBJ1-1	TRBV27
TGTGCCAGCAGTGAGGGGTTCACCGGGGAGCTGTTTTTT	CASSEGFTGELFF	NA	NA	TRBJ2-2	TRBV2